Listed below are T cell receptor beta chains from one sample, sequenced in a study of human T cells and chemical hapten exposure. TCRdb reprocessed the RACE reads via MiXCR and lists one record per CDR3 protein. The table has approximately 320,000 distinct CDR3 sequences, 4.5% to 5.5% seen once. The source was whole blood, collected in connection with sensitization to the hapten diphenylcyclopropenone (DPC). Receptor source: a woman younger than 35 with alopecia areata. Some clones in this sample may be carry-over from other donors' samples. Each CDR3 is given with its conserved first and last residue. D genes are given only for firm matches. A clone size is listed for some rows: how often the clone was seen (once, few, many), or a class if it is expanded.

J gene: TRBJ2-2; clone size: few; V gene: TRBV6-2/TRBV6-3; D gene: -; CDR3 protein: CASSYTGTTGELFF; CDR3 DNA: TGTGCCAGCAGTTACACAGGGACCACCGGGGAGCTGTTTTTT
J gene: TRBJ2-3; clone size: many; V gene: TRBV9; D gene: -; CDR3 protein: CASSGRPGRDTQYF; CDR3 DNA: TGTGCCAGCAGCGGGCGACCCGGACGGGATACGCAGTATTTT
J gene: TRBJ1-6; clone size: few; V gene: TRBV4-3; D gene: -; CDR3 protein: CASSQDGGQSSPLHF; CDR3 DNA: TGCGCCAGCAGCCAAGACGGGGGACAATCTTCACCCCTCCACTTT
J gene: TRBJ1-6; clone size: many; V gene: TRBV2; D gene: TRBD1; CDR3 protein: CASSTGQGNSPLHF; CDR3 DNA: TGTGCCAGCAGTACTGGACAGGGGAATTCACCCCTCCACTTT
J gene: TRBJ1-6; clone size: -; V gene: TRBV4-1; D gene: -; CDR3 protein: CASSQDPSDNYNSPLHF; CDR3 DNA: TGCGCCAGCAGCCAAGACCCTTCGGACAACTATAATTCACCCCTCCACTTT
J gene: TRBJ2-7; clone size: -; V gene: TRBV4-1; D gene: -; CDR3 protein: CASSQVPGTEGQYF; CDR3 DNA: TGCGCCAGCAGCCAAGTACCCGGGACTGAGGGTCAGTACTTC
J gene: TRBJ1-2; clone size: -; V gene: TRBV14; D gene: -; CDR3 protein: CASSQVAHPGYTF; CDR3 DNA: TGTGCCAGCAGCCAAGTCGCCCATCCTGGCTACACCTTC
J gene: TRBJ2-7; clone size: many; V gene: TRBV6-5; D gene: -; CDR3 protein: CASSSSIGDKSYEQYF; CDR3 DNA: TGTGCCAGCAGTTCGTCTATCGGGGATAAAAGCTACGAGCAGTACTTC
J gene: TRBJ2-7; clone size: few; V gene: TRBV10-3; D gene: -; CDR3 protein: CAISESTGGSEQYF; CDR3 DNA: TGTGCCATCAGTGAGTCGACTGGGGGCAGCGAGCAGTACTTC
J gene: TRBJ2-5; clone size: many; V gene: TRBV28; D gene: -; CDR3 protein: CASSSRSWSYQETQYF; CDR3 DNA: TGTGCCAGCAGTTCTCGATCCTGGTCGTACCAAGAGACCCAGTACTTC
J gene: TRBJ1-1; clone size: many; V gene: TRBV5-4; D gene: -; CDR3 protein: CASSWTDHTEAFF; CDR3 DNA: TGTGCCAGCAGCTGGACAGACCACACTGAAGCTTTCTTT
J gene: TRBJ1-5; clone size: -; V gene: TRBV11-2; D gene: -; CDR3 protein: CASSLDGGDQPQHF; CDR3 DNA: TGTGCCAGCAGCTTAGACGGGGGCGATCAGCCCCAGCATTTT
J gene: TRBJ2-7; clone size: few; V gene: TRBV11-1; D gene: -; CDR3 protein: CASRDTGGYEQYF; CDR3 DNA: TGTGCCAGCAGGGACACTGGGGGCTACGAGCAGTACTTC
J gene: TRBJ1-6; clone size: many; V gene: TRBV5-1; D gene: -; CDR3 protein: CASSLLLNSPLHF; CDR3 DNA: TGCGCCAGCAGCTTGCTTCTAAATTCACCCCTCCACTTT
J gene: TRBJ1-5; clone size: few; V gene: TRBV6-2/TRBV6-3; D gene: -; CDR3 protein: CATVDRLWDQPQHF; CDR3 DNA: TGTGCCACCGTTGACAGGCTGTGGGATCAGCCCCAGCATTTT
J gene: TRBJ2-7; clone size: few; V gene: TRBV20-1; D gene: -; CDR3 protein: CSARTPDSPRSYEQYF; CDR3 DNA: TGCAGTGCTAGAACCCCAGACAGTCCTAGGTCCTACGAGCAGTACTTC
J gene: TRBJ2-3; clone size: many; V gene: TRBV4-3; D gene: -; CDR3 protein: CASSQDSVGGATDTQYF; CDR3 DNA: TGCGCCAGCAGCCAAGATTCAGTGGGCGGGGCCACAGATACGCAGTATTTT
J gene: TRBJ2-7; clone size: -; V gene: TRBV4-2; D gene: -; CDR3 protein: CASSQAGTLSMIWSYEQYF; CDR3 DNA: TGTGCCAGCAGCCAAGCCGGGACCCTGAGTATGATTTGGTCCTACGAGCAGTACTTC
J gene: TRBJ2-4; clone size: few; V gene: TRBV19; D gene: TRBD2; CDR3 protein: CASSPSGGVGIQYF; CDR3 DNA: TGTGCCAGTAGCCCTAGCGGGGGGGTCGGCATTCAGTACTTC
J gene: TRBJ2-3; clone size: many; V gene: TRBV9; D gene: -; CDR3 protein: CASSPQIEADTQYF; CDR3 DNA: TGTGCCAGCAGCCCTCAGATAGAGGCAGATACGCAGTATTTT
J gene: TRBJ2-7; clone size: -; V gene: TRBV29-1; D gene: -; CDR3 protein: CSVEDRKSSYEQYF; CDR3 DNA: TGCAGCGTTGAAGATCGAAAAAGCTCCTACGAGCAGTACTTC
J gene: TRBJ2-5; clone size: medium-sized; V gene: TRBV20-1; D gene: -; CDR3 protein: CSAPSGGTQETQYF; CDR3 DNA: TGCAGTGCCCCCAGCGGCGGGACGCAAGAGACCCAGTACTTC
J gene: TRBJ1-5; clone size: many; V gene: TRBV12-3/TRBV12-4; D gene: -; CDR3 protein: CASSPSSGYQPQHF; CDR3 DNA: TGTGCCAGCAGTCCCTCCTCGGGGTATCAGCCCCAGCATTTT
J gene: TRBJ2-1; clone size: few; V gene: TRBV3-1; D gene: -; CDR3 protein: CASSPGWDGEQFF; CDR3 DNA: TGTGCCAGCAGCCCGGGGTGGGACGGTGAGCAGTTCTTC
J gene: TRBJ2-7; clone size: -; V gene: TRBV7-9; D gene: -; CDR3 protein: CASSSGRNYEQYF; CDR3 DNA: TGTGCCAGCAGCTCGGGACGGAATTACGAGCAGTACTTC
J gene: TRBJ1-2; clone size: -; V gene: TRBV15; D gene: TRBD1; CDR3 protein: CATSLGTGGDYGYTF; CDR3 DNA: TGTGCCACCAGCTTAGGGACAGGGGGCGACTATGGCTACACCTTC
J gene: TRBJ1-3; clone size: -; V gene: TRBV27; D gene: -; CDR3 protein: CASIGVKGNTIYF; CDR3 DNA: TGTGCCAGCATTGGGGTGAAAGGAAACACCATATATTTT
J gene: TRBJ2-1; clone size: many; V gene: TRBV6-4; D gene: TRBD2; CDR3 protein: CASSDDRRGVYFF; CDR3 DNA: TGTGCCAGCAGTGACGACCGGCGGGGGGTGTATTTCTTC
J gene: TRBJ2-2; clone size: many; V gene: TRBV6-5; D gene: -; CDR3 protein: CASSMTATGELFF; CDR3 DNA: TGTGCCAGCAGCATGACAGCCACCGGGGAGCTGTTTTTT
J gene: TRBJ1-2; clone size: -; V gene: TRBV29-1; D gene: -; CDR3 protein: CSVEAATSNYGYTF; CDR3 DNA: TGCAGCGTTGAAGCGGCGACTTCTAACTATGGCTACACCTTC
J gene: TRBJ2-7; clone size: many; V gene: TRBV6-2/TRBV6-3; D gene: -; CDR3 protein: CASSYSGRPYEQYF; CDR3 DNA: TGTGCCAGCAGTTACAGTGGCAGGCCCTACGAGCAGTACTTC
J gene: TRBJ2-7; clone size: few; V gene: TRBV9; D gene: -; CDR3 protein: CASSVRGGPESSYEQYF; CDR3 DNA: TGTGCCAGCAGCGTAAGGGGGGGACCCGAGAGTTCCTACGAGCAGTACTTC
J gene: TRBJ2-5; clone size: -; V gene: TRBV12-3/TRBV12-4; D gene: TRBD1; CDR3 protein: CASSLTGEIPPTEETQYF; CDR3 DNA: TGTGCCAGCAGTTTAACAGGGGAGATCCCCCCCACAGAAGAGACCCAGTACTTC
J gene: TRBJ1-3; clone size: many; V gene: TRBV28; D gene: TRBD1; CDR3 protein: CASSFHPTGGPGNTIYF; CDR3 DNA: TGTGCCAGCAGTTTCCACCCTACAGGGGGCCCTGGAAACACCATATATTTT
J gene: TRBJ1-1; clone size: many; V gene: TRBV2; D gene: -; CDR3 protein: CASSEARTISEAFF; CDR3 DNA: TGTGCCAGCAGTGAAGCGCGTACAATTTCCGAAGCTTTCTTT
J gene: TRBJ2-1; clone size: -; V gene: TRBV2; D gene: -; CDR3 protein: CASSERGGTGNEQFF; CDR3 DNA: TGTGCCAGCAGTGAAAGAGGTGGGACGGGCAATGAGCAGTTCTTC